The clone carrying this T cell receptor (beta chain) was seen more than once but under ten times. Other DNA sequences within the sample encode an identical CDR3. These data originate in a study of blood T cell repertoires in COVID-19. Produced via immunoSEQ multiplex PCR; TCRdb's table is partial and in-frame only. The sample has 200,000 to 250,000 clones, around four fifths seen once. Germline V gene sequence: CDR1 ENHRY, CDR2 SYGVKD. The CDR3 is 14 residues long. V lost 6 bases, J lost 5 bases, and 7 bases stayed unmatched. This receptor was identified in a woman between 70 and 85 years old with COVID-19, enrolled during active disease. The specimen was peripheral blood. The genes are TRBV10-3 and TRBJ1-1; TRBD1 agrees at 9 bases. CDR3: CAISLDRGGTEAFF. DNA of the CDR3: TGTGCCATCAGCTTAGACAGGGGGGGTACTGAAGCTTTCTTT.